This TCR beta chain was documented in a study of blood T cell repertoires in COVID-19. Clones were read by immunoSEQ multiplex PCR, and TCRdb kept only the in-frame ones, dropping some. The data contain some 57,000 clones, more than 90% of them singletons. In germline, CDR1 is SEHNR, CDR2 FQNEAQ (reference sequence). V was clipped by 0 bases and J by 3 bases, with 18 bases between them. The CDR3 runs to 18 residues. What was sequenced was peripheral blood. This chain links TRBV7-9 with TRBJ2-4; tentatively, D is TRBD1 (5 bases). The sequence came from a human donor in a cohort sampled during active COVID-19. In DNA form, the CDR3 reads TGTGCCAGCAGCTTAGCGCAGGACACCTTTTCCTACAAAAACATTCAGTACTTC. Residues: CASSLAQDTFSYKNIQYF.